The 21 T cell receptor beta chains below all came from one sample that was sequenced in a study of breast tumors, draining lymph nodes, adjacent tissues. The lymph nodes were axillary draining lymph nodes from breast cancer patients. TCRdb re-called the multiplex PCR reads through MiXCR, storing one row per CDR3 protein. The data hold about 130,000 distinct CDR3 sequences, with around 20% observed a single time. The sample comprised axillary lymph node tissue. The receptors originated from a female donor with breast cancer. Some clones in this sample may be carry-over from other donors' samples.

This clonotype appeared many times. This chain uses TRBV2 with TRBJ2-5; the D gene could be TRBD1 or TRBD2 (6 bases each). V lost 1 base to trimming and J lost 7 bases, with 10 bases between them. CDR3 length: 13 residues. Germline V CDR1 and CDR2: SNHLY, FYNNEI. CDR3 amino acids: CASSEVGGGTQYF. The CDR3 bases are TGTGCCAGCAGTGAAGTAGGGGGAGGGACCCAGTACTTC.

There are many counts of this clonotype. V usage is TRBV20-1 and J usage is TRBJ2-5; unclear D gene. The germline V gene has CDR1 DFQATT and CDR2 SNEGSKA (reference sequence). The CDR3 covers 13 residues. Trimming took off 5 bases at V and 3 bases at J, with 13 bases between the two ends. The CDR3 here is CSAGSRGKETQYF. The CDR3 nucleotides are TGCAGTGCTGGATCCAGAGGAAAAGAGACCCAGTACTTC.

With regard to this clonotype: Lacking the conserved final phenylalanine or tryptophan, this CDR3 likely reflects a read error. The chain carries TRBV7-6 and TRBJ2-2; TRBD2 might be the D (5 bases). V lost 4 bases and J 4 bases, leaving 13 bases between the germline ends. CDR3 length: 15 residues. Germline V lookup: CDR1 SGHVS, CDR2 FNYEAQ. The CDR3 reads CASSYQAGSTGELFL. CDR3 bases: TGTGCCAGCAGCTACCAGGCGGGCTCCACCGGGGAGCTGTTTCTT.

Comment on this clonotype: This may come from a read error, since a much larger clone is one base off. V gene TRBV30 combines with J gene TRBJ2-2; 7 nucleotides agree with TRBD1. The CDR3 has 15 residues. Per germline, CDR1 GTSNPN and CDR2 SVGIG (reference sequence). The J segment lost 6 bases and the V segment lost 5 bases, leaving 12 bases of the junction unmatched. CDR3 sequence reads: CAWGPIATGPGELFF. The CDR3 DNA follows: TGTGCCTGGGGCCCAATCGCGACAGGGCCCGGGGAGCTGTTTTTT.

The sample holds many counts of this clonotype. The rearrangement links TRBV5-4 to TRBJ2-5; D possibly corresponds to TRBD1 (7 bases). V was clipped by 0 bases and J by 4 bases, with 13 bases between them. The CDR3 contains 15 residues. CDR1 is SGHNT, CDR2 YYREEE, per germline (reference sequence). The CDR3 loop is CASSLAGQGGETQYF. As DNA, the CDR3 is TGTGCCAGCAGCTTGGCCGGGCAGGGGGGAGAGACCCAGTACTTC. Combining the CDR3 with reference TRBV5-4 and TRBJ2-5 gives the whole variable domain ETGVTQSPTHLIKTRGQQVTLRCSSQSGHNTVSWYQQALGQGPQFIFQYYREEENGRGNFPPRFSGLQFPNYSSELNVNALELDDSALYLCASSLAGQGGETQYFGPGTRLLVL.

This clonotype was recorded many times. V usage is TRBV12-3 or TRBV12-4 and J usage is TRBJ2-5; 8 nucleotides align to TRBD1. The CDR3 is 14 residues long. V was pared by 4 bases and J by 4 bases, with 5 bases of the junction left unmatched. For the CDR3, the DNA is TGTGCCAGCAGTTCAGGGGGCTTGGTAGAGACCCAGTACTTC. This sequence encodes CASSSGGLVETQYF.

This clonotype showed up many times. The chain combines TRBV7-9 with TRBJ2-3; TRBD2 matches 9 bases. Losses at the gene ends were 4 bases for V and 0 bases for J; bases not matched to a gene: 2. CDR3 length equals 15 residues. Germline V gives CDR1 SEHNR, CDR2 FQNEAQ (reference sequence). The DNA of the CDR3 is TGTGCCAGCAGCTATAGCGGGGGAAGCACAGATACGCAGTATTTT. It specifies CASSYSGGSTDTQYF.

This clonotype was counted many times. The chain has TRBV9 and TRBJ1-2; no reliable D call. Trimming removed 2 bases from V and 2 bases from J, with 7 bases in between. CDR3 length equals 13 residues. Germline CDR1 and CDR2: SGDLS and YYNGEE. The CDR3 sequence is CASSVVQNYGYTF. The CDR3 DNA reads as TGTGCCAGCAGCGTGGTACAGAACTATGGCTACACCTTC. Together with reference TRBV9 and TRBJ1-2, the CDR3 gives the full variable domain: DSGVTQTPKHLITATGQRVTLRCSPRSGDLSVYWYQQSLDQGLQFLIQYYNGEERAKGNILERFSAQQFPDLHSELNLSSLELGDSALYFCASSVVQNYGYTFGSGTRLTVV.

This clonotype has at least ten counts. This chain joins TRBV5-4 and TRBJ2-3; 11 positions match TRBD2. Germline V CDR1 and CDR2: SGHNT, YYREEE (reference sequence). The trim removed 1 base at V and 5 bases at J, leaving 6 bases unmatched. This CDR3 has 16 amino acids. The CDR3 here is CASSLFSGRVVDTQYF. CDR3 bases: TGTGCCAGCAGCTTGTTTAGCGGGAGGGTGGTAGATACGCAGTATTTT.

Comment on this clonotype: This sequence may be a read error, since a much larger clone differs from it by one base. The chain joins TRBV6-1 to TRBJ1-3, with D possibly matching TRBD1 (5 bases). Deletions cut 7 bases from V and 3 bases from J, with 22 bases between. Germline V gene sequence: CDR1 MNHNS, CDR2 SASEGT. The CDR3 is 17 amino acids. The DNA of the CDR3 is TGTGCCAGCAATGGGGGGGGTCAGTTTTTACGTGGAAACACCATATATTTT. Amino acids: CASNGGGQFLRGNTIYF.

The chain employs TRBV6-5 and TRBJ2-5; 9 nucleotides agree with TRBD2. The CDR3 is 16 amino acids. Germline trimming cut 3 bases from V and 4 bases from J; bases unmatched to any gene: 9. Germline CDR1 MNHEY, CDR2 SVGAGI. CDR3 protein: CASSYLPSGNLETQYF. The CDR3 coding sequence is TGTGCCAGCAGTTATCTCCCTAGCGGGAATTTAGAGACCCAGTACTTC.

This clonotype was seen once. A much larger clone differs from this one at a single base, so this may be a read error. Since the CDR3 does not end with the conserved phenylalanine or tryptophan, this likely comes from a read error. The chain joins TRBV29-1 to TRBJ1-3; TRBD1 matches 9 bases. V shed 7 bases, J shed 4 bases, and the junction held 2 bases outside the gene matches. Germline CDR1 reads SQVTM; CDR2 reads ANQGSEA. The length of the CDR3 is 12 residues. The CDR3 DNA reads TGCAGCGCGGGGACAGGGGGAAACACCATATATCTT. Amino acid sequence: CSAGTGGNTIYL.

J is TRBJ2-2 and V is TRBV19; 7 bases fit TRBD2. The CDR3 is 15 residues long. V was pared by 6 bases and J by 6 bases, with 10 bases of the junction left unmatched. CDR1 and CDR2 (germline): LNHDA, SQIVND (reference sequence). The CDR3 here is CASRGGRRTSGELFF. The CDR3 DNA reads TGTGCCAGTAGGGGGGGGAGGAGGACGTCCGGGGAGCTGTTTTTT.

As concerns this clonotype: This may be a read error, as it is one base from a much larger clone. The missing conserved phenylalanine or tryptophan at the end of this CDR3 makes a read error likely. J is TRBJ2-2 and V is TRBV9; 7 bases map to TRBD1. The J segment lost 2 bases and the V segment lost 4 bases, leaving 8 bases of the junction unmatched. The CDR3 contains 16 residues. Germline CDR1 reads SGDLS; CDR2 reads YYNGEE. CDR3 sequence (DNA): TGTGCCAGCAGCCCGAGGGACAGCCAAAACACCGGGGAGCTGTTTCTT. Amino acid sequence: CASSPRDSQNTGELFL.

This clonotype appeared a few times. The rearrangement links TRBV5-8 to TRBJ2-5, with 9 bases identical to TRBD1. The germline gives CDR1 SGHTS, CDR2 YDEGEE. V lost 2 bases to trimming and J lost 2 bases; unmatched junction nucleotides: 1. This CDR3 region has 14 residues. Written as DNA, the CDR3 is TGTGCCAGCAGCTTTGACAGGGGGCAAGAGACCCAGTACTTC. This sequence encodes CASSFDRGQETQYF.

This clonotype was seen repeatedly, ten times or more. The gene calls are TRBV6-6 and TRBJ2-3; D not resolved. Germline V gene lookup returns CDR1 MNHNY and CDR2 SVGAGI (reference sequence). The CDR3 contains 14 residues. V was trimmed by 7 bases and J by 3 bases, leaving 14 bases between them. CDR3 coding DNA: TGTGCCAGCACGCAAAGCCTTTCTACAGATACGCAGTATTTT. Amino acids: CASTQSLSTDTQYF.

Remarks on this clonotype: One junction end does not reproduce the germline sequence, and a read error may be involved. The gene calls are TRBV5-4 and TRBJ2-6; the D gene is possibly TRBD1 (5 bases). The CDR3 has 15 residues. Per germline, CDR1 SGHNT and CDR2 YYREEE (reference sequence). DNA for the CDR3: TGTGCCAGCAGCTTGGTCGGCTCTGGGGCCAACGCCCTGACTTTC. Translating it yields CASSLVGSGANALTF.

This clonotype was observed many times. V gene TRBV4-1 combines with J gene TRBJ2-1; D possibly corresponds to TRBD2 (5 bases). This CDR3 is 15 amino acids long. The V gene lost 1 base and the J gene lost 6 bases, with 13 bases spanning the gap. The germline gives CDR1 MGHRA, CDR2 YSYEKL. The CDR3 reads CASSQGPSSGNEQFF. The CDR3 bases are TGCGCCAGCAGCCAAGGCCCTAGCAGTGGCAATGAGCAGTTCTTC.

Ten or more counts support this clonotype. The V gene is TRBV19, the J gene TRBJ2-1; 8 nucleotides line up with TRBD2. The germline gives CDR1 LNHDA, CDR2 SQIVND (reference sequence). The J segment lost 2 bases and the V segment lost 4 bases, leaving 7 bases of the junction unmatched. The length of the CDR3 is 16 residues. The CDR3 spells CASSKDSGGPYNEQFF. CDR3 in DNA: TGTGCCAGTAGTAAGGACAGCGGGGGCCCCTACAATGAGCAGTTCTTC. Looking up the rest from reference TRBV19 and TRBJ2-1 gives the full variable domain: DGGITQSPKYLFRKEGQNVTLSCEQNLNHDAMYWYRQDPGQGLRLIYYSQIVNDFQKGDIAEGYSVSREKKESFPLTVTSAQKNPTAFYLCASSKDSGGPYNEQFFGPGTRLTVL.

This clonotype was seen repeatedly, ten times or more. CDR3 in DNA: TGTGCCAGCAGCTTGGGACTAGCGGAAACCATCACAGATACGCAGTATTTT. It codes for CASSLGLAETITDTQYF. The chain combines TRBV13 with TRBJ2-3, with 11 positions matching TRBD2. V was clipped by 3 bases and J by 2 bases; unmatched bases: 7. The CDR3 length is 17 residues. Germline CDR1 is PRHDT and CDR2 is FYEKMQ (reference sequence).

This clonotype was counted only a few times. Given a much more abundant clone one base away, this may be a read error. The V gene is TRBV11-2, the J gene TRBJ2-2; tentatively, D is TRBD2 (5 bases). Germline loops: CDR1 SGHAT, CDR2 FQNNGV. The CDR3 has 13 residues. CDR3 in amino acids: CASSLGIDGELSF. The CDR3 bases are TGTGCCAGCAGCCTAGGGATTGACGGGGAGCTGTCTTTT.